Below, 14 T cell receptor gamma chains from the same sample are listed, as sequenced in a study of γδ T cells in repeated Plasmodium falciparum infection. TCRdb fed the multiplex PCR reads into CATT to redo clone calling. Of roughly 13,000 gamma-chain clones detected, approximately 1.5% appear once; the ten largest clones hold 28%. Bulk repertoires came from Vgamma9/Vdelta2+ or Vdelta2-negative gammadelta T cells flow-sorted from PBMC. The sample consisted of gamma-delta T cells from blood. Every receptor here comes from a pool of human donors (malaria-infected and uninfected, not separated).

Ten or more counts support this clone. This likely came from a read error, as a far larger clone is one base away. Other DNA sequences in this sample translate to the same CDR3. The gene calls are TRGV4 and TRGJP1. There are 11 residues in the CDR3. Germline V gene lookup returns CDR1 EGSTGY and CDR2 YDSYTSSV. J gave up 10 bases and V 1 base, and 0 bases lay outside the gene matches. CDR3 sequence: CATWDGWFKIF. In DNA form, the CDR3 reads TGTGCCACCTGGGATGGTTGGTTCAAGATATTT.

Worth noting for this clone: One base separates it from a far larger clone, so it is likely a read error. Different DNA sequences within this sample yield the same CDR3. The chain carries TRGV4 and TRGJ1 or TRGJ2. The J gene, missing from TCRdb, was assigned here through DNA to germline matching. The ends lost 4 bases at V and 3 bases at J; junction bases unmatched: 6. There are 13 residues in the CDR3. The germline CDR1 and CDR2 sequences are EGSTGY and YDSYTSSV. CDR3 in amino acids: CATWDVAYYKKLF. The CDR3, as DNA: TGTGCCACCTGGGACGTAGCTTATTATAAGAAACTCTTT.

Remarks on this clone: TCRdb attributes to this sequence the protein of a much larger clone, which differs from the DNA translation at residue 13; a read error is likely, and the protein displayed is translated from the DNA. J is TRGJP and V is TRGV9. TCRdb leaves out the J gene; it was filled in here by matching the DNA to germline. The CDR3 contains 17 residues. Germline-derived CDR1 and CDR2 are GITISATS and ISYDGTV (reference sequence). The CDR3 protein is CALWEAGRELGKRIKVF. CDR3 nucleotides: TGTGCCTTGTGGGAGGCGGGACGAGAGTTGGGCAAAAGAATCAAGGTATTT.

Concerning this clone: The protein TCRdb gives is from a much larger clone and does not agree with this DNA's translation at residue 14, likely a read error; the protein shown here comes from the DNA. The chain combines TRGV9 with TRGJ1 or TRGJ2. TCRdb carries no J gene annotation; the J gene was assigned here by matching the DNA with germline. CDR3 length: 17 residues. Germline V gene sequence: CDR1 GITISATS, CDR2 ISYDGTV (reference sequence). The CDR3 region is CALWVTLAVTNYYEKLF. CDR3 nucleotides: TGTGCCTTGTGGGTTACTTTAGCGGTCACGAATTATTATGAGAAACTCTTT.

This clone is large in the sample. A much bigger clone sits one base away, suggesting this may be a read error. This sample also contains other DNA sequences that code for the same CDR3. The CDR3 DNA reads as TGTGCCTTGTGGGAGGTGCAAAAGTTGGGCAAAAAAATCAAGGTATTT. Translation gives CALWEVQKLGKKIKVF. The rearrangement joins TRGV9 to TRGJP. Germline-derived CDR1 and CDR2 are GITISATS and ISYDGTV (reference sequence). CDR3 length: 16 amino acids.

Details on this clone: The protein held in TCRdb is that of a much larger clone and does not match this DNA's translation at residue 3, likely because of a read error; the protein shown is translated from the DNA. The chain employs TRGV2 and TRGJP2. Germline assignment: CDR1 EGSNGY and CDR2 YDSYNSKV. The CDR3 sequence is 11 residues long. This chain's CDR3 is CASWDGQTMTF. CDR3 DNA: TGTGCCTCCTGGGACGGGCAAACGATGACGTTT.

This clone was counted only a few times. TCRdb has a much larger clone's protein, which differs at residue 6 from the translation of this DNA, likely because of a read error; what is shown is the protein translated from the DNA. This chain links TRGV9 with TRGJ1 or TRGJ2. No J segment appears in TCRdb, so it was assigned here by matching the sequence to germline. The germline gives CDR1 GITISATS, CDR2 ISYDGTV (reference sequence). The CDR3 has 13 residues. The J segment lost 9 bases and the V segment lost 2 bases, leaving 10 bases of the junction unmatched. For the CDR3, the DNA is TGTGCCTTGTGGGAGGCGCAAAGAAGTAAGAAACTCTTT. This sequence encodes CALWEAQRSKKLF.

This clone was seen at least ten times. TCRdb records a much larger clone's protein for this DNA, with a difference at residue 6 that likely arises from a read error; the protein given is the translation of the DNA. The V gene is TRGV9, the J gene TRGJP. The J gene was missing in TCRdb and was found by matching the end of the DNA to germline. The germline V gene encodes CDR1 GITISATS and CDR2 ISYDGTV (reference sequence). V was clipped by 2 bases and J by 6 bases; unmatched bases: 7. The CDR3 covers 17 residues. CDR3 sequence (DNA): TGTGCCTTGTGGGAGGGCGAACCAGAGTTGGGCAAAAAAATCAAGGTATTT. The encoded protein is CALWEGEPELGKKIKVF.

This clone was observed many times. V is TRGV2 and J is TRGJ1 or TRGJ2. V lost 0 bases to trimming and J lost 12 bases; unmatched junction nucleotides: 5. The germline CDR1 and CDR2 sequences are EGSNGY and YDSYNSKV. The CDR3 is 11 residues long. Here the CDR3 DNA reads TGTGCCACCTGGGACGGGCACGTGAAACTCTTT. It yields the protein CATWDGHVKLF.

Concerning this clone: The protein recorded in TCRdb matches a much larger clone and deviates from this DNA's translation at residue 14, suggesting a read error; the protein here is obtained by translating the DNA. No J gene was assigned, while the V gene was called as TRGV9. The CDR3 covers 29 residues. Germline lookup yields CDR1 GITISATS and CDR2 ISYDGTV (reference sequence). This CDR3 is CALWEVQKVGLAVGQHWLSQVSIGRIQHF. As DNA, the CDR3 is TGTGCCTTGTGGGAGGTGCAGAAGGTGGGATTGGCAGTGGGACAACACTGGTTGTCACAGGTAAGTATCGGAAGAATACAACATTTC.

Concerning this clone: TCRdb shows a much larger clone's protein in place of this DNA's translation, and the two differ at residue 5, likely through a read error; the protein shown is translated from the DNA. This specimen includes other DNA sequences encoding the same CDR3. The chain is built from TRGV9 and TRGJ1 or TRGJ2. As TCRdb names no J gene, one was assigned here on the basis of a DNA match to germline. The V gene's germline CDR1 is GITISATS and CDR2 ISYDGTV (reference sequence). The J segment lost 3 bases and the V segment lost 5 bases, leaving 7 bases of the junction unmatched. The CDR3 spans 13 residues. This CDR3 is CALWGPSYYKKLF. DNA for the CDR3: TGTGCCTTGTGGGGGCCAAGTTATTATAAGAAACTCTTT.

This clone was counted ten times or more. One base separates it from a far larger clone, so it is likely a read error. Distinct nucleotide sequences in the sample also encode this CDR3. The V gene reported is TRGV2; the J gene is uncalled. The CDR3 loop spans 13 amino acids. Germline CDR1 is EGSNGY and CDR2 is YDSYNSKV. As DNA, the CDR3 is TGTGCCACCTGGGACGGGCCCTTAAATAAGAAGCTCTTT. Protein product: CATWDGPLNKKLF.

Comment on this clone: TCRdb attributes to this sequence the protein of a much larger clone, which differs from the DNA translation at residues 7 and 15; a read error is likely, and the protein displayed is translated from the DNA. The V gene is TRGV5, the J gene TRGJP2. Germline V gives CDR1 VINAFY, CDR2 YDVSNSKD. The CDR3 is made up of 18 amino acids. The CDR3, as DNA: TGTGCCACCTGGGACAGGACATTAGGCCCCTGGAGTGATTGGAGCAAGACGTTT. This gives the protein CATWDRTLGPWSDWSKTF.

This clone was counted at least ten times. TCRdb's listed protein matches a much larger clone and diverges from this DNA's translation at residue 15, likely through a read error; the protein shown comes from the DNA. The rearrangement links TRGV9 to TRGJP. Germline matching of the DNA provided the J gene here, since TCRdb leaves it blank. Germline CDR1 GITISATS, CDR2 ISYDGTV (reference sequence). This CDR3 has 19 amino acids. CDR3 in DNA: TGTGCCTTGTGGGAGGTGCATCGCCCTCAAGAGTTGGGCAAAAGAATCAAGGTATTT. It is translated as CALWEVHRPQELGKRIKVF.